The source of this T cell receptor beta chain is a study of human T cells and chemical hapten exposure (dated by TCRdb to about 2021). The study in broad terms: For sensitization, 2% DPC in acetone was applied to a roughly 2 cm by roughly 2 cm area of upper inner arm skin. Throughout the approximately 24-week study period, patients were also given weekly therapeutic DPC doses on the scalp. Patch testing on the upper back used Finn chambers containing 0.01% DPC, with scoring done after 6 days according to International Contact Dermatitis Research Group standards. The mostly female patient cohort included alopecia areata with under or over 50% scalp involvement, alopecia totalis and alopecia universalis. Libraries were pooled for sequencing, and variation in per-sample TCR yields was attributed mainly to small differences in library volumes within the pool. This study followed changes in the peripheral blood TCR repertoire in vivo during primary and secondary sensitization of alopecia patients to the hapten diphenylcyclopropenone (DPC). Blood samples were taken from patients before sensitization (week 0) and then at 2, 6 and about 24 weeks after DPC sensitization. For TCR sequencing, blood came from 25 to 35 alopecia patients at anywhere from one to four time points (pre-sensitization, 2, 6 and 24 weeks). For every blood RNA sample, sequencing covered both the TCR alpha and TCR beta chains. The full study reports these points: Because every patient had alopecia, a presumed autoimmune disease, the patients' immune response might differ from that of healthy individuals. The number of TCRs above 1 in 1000 frequency did not change with DPC sensitization; there was no evidence of global repertoire structure alterations. Significantly more large CDR3 similarity clusters were formed by expanded TCRs than by pre-sensitization or healthy control sets, consistent with antigen-driven responses. Patch test score correlated positively with the number of PT1 expanded TCRs, reaching significance at thresholds 8, 16 and 32 but not at 4. After repeated subsampling, changes were observed in the strength of the expansion versus patch-test correlation and in the threshold at which the correlation became significant.

Library preparation employed RACE. Sequencing instrument: NextSeq 500. Library preparation attached unique molecular identifiers to individual cDNA molecules for quantitative, reproducible TCR counting. As for how the authors treated the data: The median number of TCRs per sample was some 100,000, ranging from 23,224 to 690,600. V, J and CDR3 annotation of the TCR reads was performed with the Decombinator software suite. To make PS versus PT1 abundance plots, every sample was subsampled to the same number of TCRs (28,000). Expanded TCRs were defined as absent before sensitization and observed at least eight times at the 2-week time point. TCRdb reprocessing: public reads trimmed at Q25 with fastp, clones called with MiXCR, in-frame beta chains kept. Each entry merges the rows of one CDR3 protein and shows their most common DNA and genes. The V and J calls were determined by TCRdb, not by the authors. Present in this sample are over 35,000 distinct CDR3 sequences, 4% of which were seen just once. The ten largest clones add up to more than 25% of the sample.

This sample's time point label indicates: patch test 1, 2 weeks after DPC sensitization. The sample's treatment or condition label is to be understood as: therapeutic diphenylcyclopropenone sensitization with weekly scalp DPC. Total RNA was isolated from unfractionated whole blood collected in Tempus Blood RNA tubes. Blood at each patch-test visit was drawn before the patch test was applied. Eligible patients were aged 18 to 70, diagnosed with alopecia, deemed suitable for DPC therapy, and excluded if pregnant. The CDR3 has 13 amino acids, counting the end cysteine and phenylalanine. The retained sequence is limited to the CDR3, 39 bases, with the frame set at the first base. Based on the germline V gene, the CDR1 and CDR2 sequences are SGHAT and FQNNGV. Trimming accounts for 3 bases at V and 6 bases at J, while the number of junction bases matched to no gene is 4. As for this clonotype: There is no known antigen for this receptor. No clone much larger than this one lies a single base away; base qualities are absent.

The starting material was whole blood, obtained in connection with sensitization to the hapten diphenylcyclopropenone (DPC). This receptor was obtained from a man between 45 and 60 years old with alopecia areata. Some clones in this sample may be carry-over from other donors' samples. Rearrangement joined TRBV11-2 to TRBJ1-1; TRBD1 agrees with 7 junctional bases. The DNA sequence is TGTGCCAGCAGCTTGACAGGGAAGGCTGAAGCTTTCTTT. It translates to CASSLTGKAEAFF.